A single T cell receptor beta chain is shown here with its context. CDR1 is MNHEY and CDR2 is SMNVEV in the germline V gene (reference sequence). The germline V and J ends were trimmed by 9 bases and 1 base, with 12 bases remaining between them. The CDR3 consists of 13 residues. Original processing notes: Using reference gene primer amplification, nucleated cell counts were estimated. The repertoire was sequenced with immunoSEQ multiplex PCR; TCRdb's copy has only in-frame clones and lacks some. Clonal size and the V and J genes are those of that table, whereas D and trimming came from the DNA. The sample contains 70,000 to 100,000 clones, 90% to 95% of which appear only once. These data are taken from a study of blood T cell repertoires in COVID-19. About the research overall: The United States, Italy and Spain provided the acute and convalescent COVID-19 samples. PBMCs, B-cell-depleted T cells, or T cells were the source of the cDNA or gDNA that made up the material.

The sequence was obtained from a man aged 60 to 75 with acute or convalescent COVID-19. Material for sequencing was peripheral blood. The chain combines TRBV27 with TRBJ1-1, with TRBD1 as a possible D gene (5 bases). CDR3 DNA sequence: TGTGCCAGAGGAAAAGGACAGAACACTGAAGCTTTCTTT. Its translation is CARGKGQNTEAFF.